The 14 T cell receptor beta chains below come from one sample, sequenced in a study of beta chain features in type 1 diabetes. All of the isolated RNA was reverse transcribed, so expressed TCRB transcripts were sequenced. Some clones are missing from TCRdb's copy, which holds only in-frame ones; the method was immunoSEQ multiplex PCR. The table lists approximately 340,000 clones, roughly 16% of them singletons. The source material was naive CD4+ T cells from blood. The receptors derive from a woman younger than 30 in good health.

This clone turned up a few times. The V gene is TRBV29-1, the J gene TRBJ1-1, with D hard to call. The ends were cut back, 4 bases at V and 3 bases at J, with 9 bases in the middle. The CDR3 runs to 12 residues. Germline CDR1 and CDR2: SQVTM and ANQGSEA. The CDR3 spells CSVAGRDTEAFF. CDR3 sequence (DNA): TGCAGCGTTGCCGGTCGGGACACTGAAGCTTTCTTT. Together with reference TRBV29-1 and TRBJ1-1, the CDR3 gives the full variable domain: SAVISQKPSRDICQRGTSLTIQCQVDSQVTMMFWYRQQPGQSLTLIATANQGSEATYESGFVIDKFPISRPNLTFSTLTVSNMSPEDSSIYLCSVAGRDTEAFFGQGTRLTVV.

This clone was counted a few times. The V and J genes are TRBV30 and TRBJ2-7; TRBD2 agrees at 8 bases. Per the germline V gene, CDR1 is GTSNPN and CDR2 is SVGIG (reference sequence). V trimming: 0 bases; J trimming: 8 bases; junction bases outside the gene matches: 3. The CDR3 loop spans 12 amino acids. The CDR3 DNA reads TGTGCCTGGAGTGTCGAGCGGGAGAAGCAGTACTTC. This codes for CAWSVEREKQYF.

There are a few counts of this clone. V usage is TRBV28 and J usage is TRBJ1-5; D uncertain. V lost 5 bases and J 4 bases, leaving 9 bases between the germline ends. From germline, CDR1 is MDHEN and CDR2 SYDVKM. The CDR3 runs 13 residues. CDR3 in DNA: TGTGCCAGCAGTCCGTGGAGTAATCAGCCCCAGCATTTT. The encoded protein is CASSPWSNQPQHF.

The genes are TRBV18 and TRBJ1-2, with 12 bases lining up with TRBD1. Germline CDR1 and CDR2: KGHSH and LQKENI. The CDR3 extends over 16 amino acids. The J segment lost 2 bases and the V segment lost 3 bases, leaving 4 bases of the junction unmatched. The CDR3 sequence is CASSPQGQGANYGYTF. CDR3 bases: TGTGCCAGCTCACCCCAGGGACAGGGGGCAAACTATGGCTACACCTTC.

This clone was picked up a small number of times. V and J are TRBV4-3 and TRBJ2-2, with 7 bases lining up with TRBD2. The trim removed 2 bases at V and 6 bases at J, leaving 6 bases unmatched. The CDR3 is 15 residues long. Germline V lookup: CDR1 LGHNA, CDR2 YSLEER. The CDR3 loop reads CASSQRTSGAGELFF. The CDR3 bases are TGCGCCAGCAGCCAACGGACTAGTGGTGCCGGGGAGCTGTTTTTT.

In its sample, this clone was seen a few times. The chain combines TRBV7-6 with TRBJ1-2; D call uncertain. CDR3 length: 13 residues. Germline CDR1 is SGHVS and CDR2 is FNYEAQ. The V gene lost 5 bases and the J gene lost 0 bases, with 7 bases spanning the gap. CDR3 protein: CASSAGTNYGYTF. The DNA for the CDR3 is TGTGCCAGCAGCGCGGGGACTAACTATGGCTACACCTTC.

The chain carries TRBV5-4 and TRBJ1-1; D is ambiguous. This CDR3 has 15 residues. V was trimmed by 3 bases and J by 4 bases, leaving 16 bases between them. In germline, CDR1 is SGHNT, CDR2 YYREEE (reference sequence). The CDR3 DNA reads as TGTGCCAGCAGCTCCCATTCGGCGGGGATCACTGAAGCTTTCTTT. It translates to CASSSHSAGITEAFF.

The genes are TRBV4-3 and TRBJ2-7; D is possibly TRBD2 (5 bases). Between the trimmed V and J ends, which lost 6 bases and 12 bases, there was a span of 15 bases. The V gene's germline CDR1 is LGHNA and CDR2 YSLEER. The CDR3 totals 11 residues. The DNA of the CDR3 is TGCGCCAGCAGTTTCCGGGGAGAACCGTACTTC. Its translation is CASSFRGEPYF.

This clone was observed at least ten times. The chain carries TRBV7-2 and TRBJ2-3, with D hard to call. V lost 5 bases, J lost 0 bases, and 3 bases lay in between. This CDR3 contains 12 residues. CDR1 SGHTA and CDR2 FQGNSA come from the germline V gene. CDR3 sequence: CASSLSTDTQYF. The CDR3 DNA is TGTGCCAGCAGCCTTAGCACAGATACGCAGTATTTT.

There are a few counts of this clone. The CDR3, as DNA: TGTGCCTGGGGGCCAACGAGCAATCAGCCCCAGCATTTT. This translates into CAWGPTSNQPQHF. The chain links TRBV30 to TRBJ1-5; D ambiguous. The germline V gene has CDR1 GTSNPN and CDR2 SVGIG (reference sequence). V lost 5 bases and J lost 1, with 9 bases in between. CDR3 length: 13 amino acids.

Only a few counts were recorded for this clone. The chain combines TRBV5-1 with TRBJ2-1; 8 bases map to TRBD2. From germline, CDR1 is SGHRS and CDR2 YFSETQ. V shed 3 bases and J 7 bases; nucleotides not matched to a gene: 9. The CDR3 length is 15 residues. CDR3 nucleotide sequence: TGCGCCAGCAGCTACACAGGGACTAGGGAAAATGAGCAGTTCTTC. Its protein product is CASSYTGTRENEQFF.

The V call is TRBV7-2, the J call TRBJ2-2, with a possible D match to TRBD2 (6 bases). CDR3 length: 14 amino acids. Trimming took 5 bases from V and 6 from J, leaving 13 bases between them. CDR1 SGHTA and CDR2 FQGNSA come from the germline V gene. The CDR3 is CASSPMTSSGELFF. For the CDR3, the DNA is TGTGCCAGCAGCCCGATGACTAGTTCCGGGGAGCTGTTTTTT.

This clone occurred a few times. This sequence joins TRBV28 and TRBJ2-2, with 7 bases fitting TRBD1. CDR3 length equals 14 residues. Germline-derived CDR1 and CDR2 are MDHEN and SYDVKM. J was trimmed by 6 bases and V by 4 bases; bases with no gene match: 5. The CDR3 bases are TGTGCCAGCAGTTCCGGACAGGACCCCGGGGAGCTGTTTTTT. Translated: CASSSGQDPGELFF.

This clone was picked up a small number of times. In DNA form, the CDR3 reads TGTGCCTGGCGTCCTACTAGCGGAGCGTACAATGAGCAGTTCTTC. Translated, it gives CAWRPTSGAYNEQFF. The rearrangement joins TRBV30 to TRBJ2-1, with 8 nucleotides matching TRBD2. The CDR3 contains 15 residues. The germline CDR1 and CDR2 sequences are GTSNPN and SVGIG (reference sequence). The V segment lost 5 bases and the J segment 4 bases; nucleotides outside the gene matches: 10.